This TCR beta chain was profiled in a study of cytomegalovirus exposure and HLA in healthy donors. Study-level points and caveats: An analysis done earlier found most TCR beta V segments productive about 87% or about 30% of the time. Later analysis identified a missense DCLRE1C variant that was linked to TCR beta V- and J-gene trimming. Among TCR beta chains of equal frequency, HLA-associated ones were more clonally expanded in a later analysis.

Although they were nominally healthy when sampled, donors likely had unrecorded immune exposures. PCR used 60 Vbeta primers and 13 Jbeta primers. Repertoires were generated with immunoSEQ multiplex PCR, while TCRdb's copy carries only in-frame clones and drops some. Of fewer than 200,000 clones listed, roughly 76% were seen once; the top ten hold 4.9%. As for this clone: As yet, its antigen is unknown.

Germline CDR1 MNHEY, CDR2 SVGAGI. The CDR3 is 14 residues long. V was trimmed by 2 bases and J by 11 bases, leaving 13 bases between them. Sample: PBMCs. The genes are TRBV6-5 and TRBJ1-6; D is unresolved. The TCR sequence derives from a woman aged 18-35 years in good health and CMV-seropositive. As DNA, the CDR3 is TGTGCCAGCAGTTACAATTTTGCCGAGACACCCCTCCACTTT. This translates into CASSYNFAETPLHF.